The TCR beta chain under discussion was sequenced for a study of blood T cell repertoires in COVID-19. The germline CDR1 and CDR2 sequences are MDHEN and SYDVKM. V shed 5 bases and J 2 bases; nucleotides not matched to a gene: 7. This CDR3 contains 16 residues. Original methodology: Reference gene primer amplification in the assay estimated nucleated cell counts. Only in-frame clones appear in the TCRdb table, and some are missing; sequencing was by immunoSEQ multiplex PCR. The DNA was the basis for D and trimming; V, J and clone size are from that table. In the table there are roughly 100,000 clones, almost 80% of which are singletons.

The rearrangement uses TRBV28 and TRBJ1-2; TRBD1 matches at 11 bases. Sequences were obtained from peripheral blood. This clonotype originated in a man in his 60s with active or convalescent COVID-19. The DNA of the CDR3 is TGTGCCAGCAGTCCGCCCGGACAGGGGGCCAACTATGGCTACACCTTC. The encoded protein is CASSPPGQGANYGYTF.